The clone carrying this T cell receptor beta chain was observed a few times. Its specificity is unknown. The entry originates in a study of human T cells and chemical hapten exposure. Overall study: From small differences in pooled library volume came most of the variation in per-sample TCR yields. Study-level results: Relative to control repertoires, expanded TCRs gave rise to significantly more large CDR3 similarity clusters.

Per the authors' pipeline: Per-sample TCR counts ranged from 23,224 to 690,600, median approximately 98,000. TCRdb re-analysed the RACE reads in MiXCR, keeping a single row per CDR3 protein. Clone size and V and J calls follow TCRdb, not the original study. The sample records tens of thousands of distinct CDR3 sequences, around 9.3% being singletons. The CDR3 contains 13 residues. V was pared by 0 bases and J by 8 bases, with 8 bases between. Germline CDR1 is MNHEY and CDR2 is SVGEGT. Time point here: patch test 2, 6 weeks after DPC sensitization. Noted treatment: therapeutic diphenylcyclopropenone sensitization with weekly scalp DPC. Non-pregnant alopecia patients aged 18 to 70, suitable for DPC therapy.

The sequencing used whole blood, collected in connection with sensitization to the hapten diphenylcyclopropenone (DPC). The V gene is TRBV6-2 or TRBV6-3, the J gene TRBJ2-4; the D gene is possibly TRBD2 (5 bases). This clonotype was sampled from a woman aged 45-59 years with alopecia areata. Some clones in this sample may be carry-over from other donors' samples. CDR3 loop: CASSYSRAYIQYF. In DNA, the CDR3 is TGTGCCAGCAGTTACTCGAGGGCATACATTCAGTACTTC.